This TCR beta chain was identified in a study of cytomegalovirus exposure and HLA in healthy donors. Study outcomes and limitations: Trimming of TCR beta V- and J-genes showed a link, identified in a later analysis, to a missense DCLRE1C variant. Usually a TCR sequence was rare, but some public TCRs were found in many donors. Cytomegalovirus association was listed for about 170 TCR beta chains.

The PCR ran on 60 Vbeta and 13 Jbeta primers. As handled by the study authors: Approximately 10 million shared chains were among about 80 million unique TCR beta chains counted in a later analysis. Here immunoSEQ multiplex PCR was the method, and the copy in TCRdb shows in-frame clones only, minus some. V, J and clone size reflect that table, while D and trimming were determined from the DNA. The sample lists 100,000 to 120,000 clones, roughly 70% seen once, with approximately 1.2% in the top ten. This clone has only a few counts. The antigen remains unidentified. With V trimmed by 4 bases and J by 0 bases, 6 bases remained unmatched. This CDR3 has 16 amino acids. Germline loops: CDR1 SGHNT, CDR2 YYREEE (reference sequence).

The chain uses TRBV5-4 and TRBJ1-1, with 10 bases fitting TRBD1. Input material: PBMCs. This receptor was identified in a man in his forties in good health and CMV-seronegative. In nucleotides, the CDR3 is TGTGCCAGCAGCGTCGACAGGGGGCTGATGAACACTGAAGCTTTCTTT. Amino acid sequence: CASSVDRGLMNTEAFF.